This entry lists 20 T cell receptor beta chains sequenced from one sample in a study of blood T cell repertoires in COVID-19. Produced via immunoSEQ multiplex PCR; TCRdb's table is partial and in-frame only. The data hold fewer than 250,000 clones, with about 86% observed a single time. The sample consisted of PBMCs or T cells enriched from blood (not recorded which). The receptors shown here come from a woman in her 40s in a cohort exposed to, infected with or recovered from COVID-19 (not recorded which).

Only one count was recorded for this clone. The genes are TRBV28 and TRBJ1-2; TRBD1 agrees at 9 bases. Germline V CDR1 and CDR2: MDHEN, SYDVKM. This CDR3 is built from 12 residues. The trim removed 5 bases at V and 8 bases at J, leaving 3 bases unmatched. The CDR3 here is CASSKDRGGYTF. The CDR3 DNA follows: TGTGCCAGCAGTAAGGACAGGGGAGGCTACACCTTC.

The chain couples TRBV11-2 to TRBJ2-7; the D is unclear. The V gene lost 8 bases and the J gene lost 6 bases, with 23 bases spanning the gap. CDR1 and CDR2 (germline): SGHAT, FQNNGV. The CDR3 length is 15 residues. Here the CDR3 reads CASQLVSVLAGEQYF. In nucleotides, the CDR3 is TGTGCCAGCCAACTCGTCTCGGTTCTCGCCGGCGAGCAGTACTTC.

CDR3 sequence (DNA): TGCGCCAGCAGCTTAGGGTGGGAGGATACGCAGTATTTT. Translation: CASSLGWEDTQYF. The chain links TRBV4-1 to TRBJ2-3; possibly TRBD2 for D (5 bases). Germline V gives CDR1 MGHRA, CDR2 YSYEKL. The CDR3 covers 13 residues. The V end was cut by 5 bases, the J end by 6 bases, with 12 bases between.

This sequence joins TRBV10-3 and TRBJ1-6; no reliable D call. The CDR3 extends over 13 amino acids. From germline, CDR1 is ENHRY and CDR2 SYGVKD. Trimming removed 7 bases from V and 3 bases from J, with 7 bases in between. The CDR3 bases are TGTGCCATCAATTCACACTATAATTCACCCCTCCACTTT. Translating it yields CAINSHYNSPLHF.

V gene TRBV28 combines with J gene TRBJ1-2; TRBD1 is a possible D gene (6 bases). V dropped 3 bases and J dropped 8 bases, with 13 bases sitting between them. The CDR3 has 13 residues. Germline V CDR1 and CDR2: MDHEN, SYDVKM. The CDR3 region is CASSLGGRRGYTF. CDR3 DNA: TGTGCCAGCAGTTTGGGGGGGCGCAGGGGCTACACCTTC.

The gene calls are TRBV4-3 and TRBJ2-7, with 9 bases fitting TRBD1. V was pared by 0 bases and J by 0 bases, with 6 bases of the junction left unmatched. Germline V CDR1 and CDR2: LGHNA, YSLEER. CDR3 length equals 17 residues. CDR3 protein: CASSQDSTGQGSYEQYF. The CDR3 DNA follows: TGCGCCAGCAGCCAAGACTCCACGGGACAGGGCTCCTACGAGCAGTACTTC.

The rearrangement joins TRBV28 to TRBJ1-4; 8 nucleotides align to TRBD1. V lost 4 bases to trimming and J lost 2 bases; unmatched junction nucleotides: 6. This CDR3 has 16 amino acids. CDR1 and CDR2 from the germline V gene are MDHEN and SYDVKM. Here the CDR3 DNA reads TGTGCCAGCAGTTCGCCCGACAGGGGCACTAATGAAAAACTGTTTTTT. It encodes CASSSPDRGTNEKLFF.

The chain couples TRBV11-1 to TRBJ1-1; 7 nucleotides align to TRBD1. The CDR3 has 15 amino acids. Looked up from germline, CDR1 is SGHAT and CDR2 is FQDESV (reference sequence). The V segment lost 5 bases and the J segment 0 bases; nucleotides outside the gene matches: 6. For the CDR3, the DNA is TGTGCCAGCAGCCTGGACAGGCTAATGAACACTGAAGCTTTCTTT. Translated: CASSLDRLMNTEAFF. The full variable domain, completed using reference TRBV11-1 and TRBJ1-1, is EAEVAQSPRYKITEKSQAVAFWCDPISGHATLYWYRQILGQGPELLVQFQDESVVDDSQLPKDRFSAERLKGVDSTLKIQPAELGDSAMYLCASSLDRLMNTEAFFGQGTRLTVV.

The chain couples TRBV4-3 to TRBJ2-7, with 8 bases matching TRBD2. J lost 3 bases, V lost 4 bases, and 8 bases had no gene match. The CDR3 length is 15 residues. Germline V lookup: CDR1 LGHNA, CDR2 YSLEER. CDR3 bases: TGCGCCAGCAGCCGCACCCTAGCGGGTGGCTACGAGCAGTACTTC. This gives the protein CASSRTLAGGYEQYF.

CDR3 sequence reads: CASSPWTGINTEAFF. The CDR3 nucleotides are TGTGCCAGCAGCCCCTGGACAGGGATAAACACTGAAGCTTTCTTT. This chain connects TRBV7-8 to TRBJ1-1; 8 positions match TRBD1. CDR3 size: 15 residues. Germline CDR1 reads SGHVS; CDR2 reads FQNEAQ. With V trimmed by 5 bases and J by 2 bases, 7 bases remained unmatched.

CDR3 loop: CASSPKRYKRVDNTEAFF. Here the CDR3 DNA reads TGTGCCAGCAGCCCGAAGAGGTATAAGAGGGTAGACAACACTGAAGCTTTCTTT. The rearrangement joins TRBV14 to TRBJ1-1; D not resolved. Germline values: CDR1 SGHDN, CDR2 FVKESK. This CDR3 is built from 18 residues. V lost 4 bases and J lost 2, with 23 bases in between.

The chain employs TRBV18 and TRBJ1-1; D unclear. V lost 3 bases and J 3 bases, leaving 11 bases between the germline ends. CDR1 and CDR2 (germline): KGHSH, LQKENI. The CDR3 runs to 14 residues. CDR3 nucleotides: TGTGCCAGCTCACCTGGGCTCGGGGACACTGAAGCTTTCTTT. As protein: CASSPGLGDTEAFF.

This rearrangement joins TRBV4-1 to TRBJ1-2; a weak D match, TRBD1 (5 bases). This CDR3 spans 15 amino acids. V gave up 4 bases and J gave up 2 bases, with 14 bases separating them. The V gene's germline CDR1 is MGHRA and CDR2 YSYEKL. CDR3 protein: CASSPSTAPNYGYTF. Here the CDR3 DNA reads TGCGCCAGCAGCCCATCGACAGCACCAAACTATGGCTACACCTTC.

The chain carries TRBV19 and TRBJ2-7, with D perhaps TRBD1 (6 bases). The CDR3 totals 15 residues. Trimming shortened V by 2 bases and J by 3 bases, and 14 bases separated the two germline ends. Germline CDR1 reads LNHDA; CDR2 reads SQIVND (reference sequence). Written as DNA, the CDR3 is TGTGCCAGTAGTATATCACAGGGAAGCATCTACGAGCAGTACTTC. Translation gives CASSISQGSIYEQYF. The variable domain in full, with the rest retrieved from reference TRBV19 and TRBJ2-7, is DGGITQSPKYLFRKEGQNVTLSCEQNLNHDAMYWYRQDPGQGLRLIYYSQIVNDFQKGDIAEGYSVSREKKESFPLTVTSAQKNPTAFYLCASSISQGSIYEQYFGPGTRLTVT.

This clone was picked up one time. This chain links TRBV10-1 with TRBJ2-5; the D gene is possibly TRBD1 (7 bases). The CDR3 contains 14 residues. V was cut by 5 bases and J by 5 bases, with 15 bases left in between. In germline, CDR1 is WNHNN, CDR2 SYGVQD (reference sequence). In nucleotides, the CDR3 is TGCGCCAGCAGTTCCACCGCAGGGGGGGAGACCCAGTACTTC. It is translated as CASSSTAGGETQYF.

The chain carries TRBV28 and TRBJ2-7; 8 bases are a match to TRBD2. Per the germline V gene, CDR1 is MDHEN and CDR2 is SYDVKM. V lost 10 bases, J lost 2 bases, and 13 bases stayed unmatched. The CDR3 extends over 15 amino acids. CDR3 in amino acids: CAITTGTRDPYEQYF. In DNA, the CDR3 is TGTGCCATCACCACCGGGACTAGGGATCCCTACGAGCAGTACTTC.

The chain employs TRBV29-1 and TRBJ1-6; D perhaps matches TRBD1 (6 bases). Germline lookup yields CDR1 SQVTM and CDR2 ANQGSEA. The CDR3 runs 13 residues. V lost 4 bases and J lost 10, with 14 bases in between. This chain's CDR3 is CSVGNRAESPLHF. CDR3 bases: TGCAGCGTTGGGAACAGGGCGGAATCACCCCTCCACTTT. The full variable domain, with the rest looked up from reference TRBV29-1 and TRBJ1-6, is SAVISQKPSRDICQRGTSLTIQCQVDSQVTMMFWYRQQPGQSLTLIATANQGSEATYESGFVIDKFPISRPNLTFSTLTVSNMSPEDSSIYLCSVGNRAESPLHFGNGTRLTVT.

The gene calls are TRBV7-8 and TRBJ1-1, with TRBD1 as a possible D gene (6 bases). CDR3 length: 14 residues. Germline V gene data show CDR1 as SGHVS and CDR2 as FQNEAQ. Trimming took 0 bases from V and 5 from J, leaving 10 bases between them. The CDR3 here is CASSLAGGRTEAFF. CDR3 bases: TGTGCCAGCAGCTTAGCAGGGGGTCGGACTGAAGCTTTCTTT.

This clone was counted a few times. The rearrangement joins TRBV11-2 to TRBJ1-4; TRBD1 might be the D (5 bases). V was clipped by 5 bases and J by 6 bases, with 13 bases between them. Germline values: CDR1 SGHAT, CDR2 FQNNGV. The CDR3 has 14 amino acids. In DNA form, the CDR3 reads TGTGCCAGCAGCGAAGACGCACAGGATGAAAAACTGTTTTTT. Amino acids: CASSEDAQDEKLFF.

The V gene is TRBV29-1, the J gene TRBJ2-3; D may be TRBD2 (7 bases). V shed 7 bases and J shed 0 bases, with 17 bases lying between them. Looked up from germline, CDR1 is SQVTM and CDR2 is ANQGSEA. This CDR3 is built from 15 residues. This CDR3 reads CSARWGGHSTDTQYF. The CDR3 DNA follows: TGCAGCGCCCGCTGGGGGGGGCATAGCACAGATACGCAGTATTTT.